This paragraph reports one TCR beta chain. What it recognizes is unknown. These data originate in a study of regulatory T cells in long-lasting Graves disease. About the research overall: Prior antithyroid drug treatment in newly diagnosed Graves' patients lasted under 3 months.

CDR3-region Arm-PCR and iRepertoire HTBI primers produced the TCR beta libraries. TCRdb reprocessed the multiplex PCR reads with MiXCR, giving one entry per CDR3 protein. Among approximately 300,000 distinct CDR3 sequences listed, approximately 20% were seen once. CDR1 and CDR2 (germline): SNHLY, FYNNEI. The CDR3 runs 15 residues. V lost 6 bases to trimming and J lost 4 bases; unmatched junction nucleotides: 8. Study results and limitations: TRBV28 was favored in persistent disease, as were TRBJ1-2 and TRBJ2-5. Newly diagnosed patients shared about a thousand public clonotypes; persistent patients shared around 2,500.

Described time point: newly diagnosed GD, antithyroid drugs for less than 3 months. PBMCs were the source of the RNA used for TCR sequencing. This material consisted of peripheral blood mononuclear cells (PBMCs), taken at new diagnosis, from a patient treated with antithyroid drugs. This TCR derives from a female donor with Graves disease. The rearrangement joins TRBV2 to TRBJ2-5; TRBD2 matches at 10 bases. The DNA of the CDR3 is TGTGCCAGCAGGGGAGGTAGCGGGAGGACAGAGACCCAGTACTTC. It is translated as CASRGGSGRTETQYF.